The source of this T cell receptor (beta chain) is a study of cytomegalovirus exposure and HLA in healthy donors. Study-wide results and limits: In an earlier analysis, productive rearrangement rates for most beta V segments clustered near 87% or 30%.

The study ran its PCR with 60 Vbeta and 13 Jbeta primers. The authors' processing: It was a later analysis that counted 75 million to 90 million unique TCR beta chains, of which about 10 million were shared. Some clones are missing from TCRdb's copy, which holds only in-frame ones; the method was immunoSEQ multiplex PCR. V, J and clone size reflect that table, while D and trimming were determined from the DNA. Of 120,000 or so clones in the sample, 75% to 85% were seen once. The length of the CDR3 is 17 residues. The V gene's germline CDR1 is SNHLY and CDR2 FYNNEI. V shed 8 bases, J shed 2 bases, and the junction held 13 bases outside the gene matches. Points on this clone: Its target is not known.

V and J are TRBV2 and TRBJ1-4; 8 bases line up with TRBD1. Sequencing used PBMCs. The TCR originated in a man younger than 45 in good health and CMV-seropositive. Here the CDR3 reads CASRGQARRRTNEKLFF. CDR3 DNA: TGTGCCAGCCGGGGACAGGCCCGAAGAAGGACTAATGAAAAACTGTTTTTT.